This T cell receptor beta chain was documented in a study of blood T cell repertoires in COVID-19. The CDR3 has 13 residues. Germline loops: CDR1 SGHDN, CDR2 FVKESK. Between the trimmed V and J ends, which lost 5 bases and 6 bases, there was a span of 14 bases. The count of this clone is one. As handled by the study authors: Nucleated cell number was recorded as an estimate derived from reference gene primer amplification. Only in-frame clones appear in the TCRdb table, and some are missing; sequencing was by immunoSEQ multiplex PCR. V and J calls and clone size follow that table, whereas D and trimming were derived from the DNA. The sample has 200,000 to 250,000 clones; almost 85% are singletons. Followed longitudinally, the Seattle patients had been enrolled during active infection.

This clonotype originated in a woman aged 70-85 years with COVID-19, enrolled during active disease. The chain links TRBV14 to TRBJ2-7, with a possible D match to TRBD2 (6 bases). Input material: peripheral blood. CDR3 loop: CASSVRGRSEQYF. The CDR3 nucleotides read TGTGCCAGCAGCGTACGAGGGAGGAGCGAGCAGTACTTC.